These 3 T cell receptor beta chains originate from one sample sequenced in a study of cytomegalovirus exposure and HLA in healthy donors. Assay used: immunoSEQ multiplex PCR; TCRdb lists only in-frame clones, some missing. The table lists tens of thousands of clones, approximately 91% of them singletons, with roughly 1.9% in the top ten. The sequenced sample consisted of PBMCs. Every receptor here comes from a man aged 30-40 years in good health and CMV-seronegative.

V is TRBV29-1 and J is TRBJ1-1; D call uncertain. The germline CDR1 and CDR2 sequences are SQVTM and ANQGSEA. The germline V and J ends were trimmed by 3 bases and 5 bases, with 19 bases remaining between them. The CDR3 consists of 15 residues. CDR3 in DNA: TGCAGCGTTGACCCTGCCCTCCTTGCGGGAACTGAAGCTTTCTTT. Residues: CSVDPALLAGTEAFF.

The DNA of the CDR3 is TGTGCCAGCAGCTTGGGACAGAATCAGCCCCAGCATTTT. Protein sequence: CASSLGQNQPQHF. The chain carries TRBV5-6 and TRBJ1-5; D may be TRBD1 (5 bases). CDR3 length: 13 amino acids. Germline V lookup: CDR1 SGHDT, CDR2 YYEEEE. The germline V and J ends were trimmed by 0 bases and 4 bases, with 5 bases remaining between them. Full variable domain (missing parts from reference TRBV5-6 and TRBJ1-5): DAGVTQSPTHLIKTRGQQVTLRCSPKSGHDTVSWYQQALGQGPQFIFQYYEEEERQRGNFPDRFSGHQFPNYSSELNVNALLLGDSALYLCASSLGQNQPQHFGDGTRLSIL.

The rearrangement joins TRBV28 to TRBJ1-6, with 9 bases aligning to TRBD1. V was pared by 0 bases and J by 9 bases, with 9 bases of the junction left unmatched. This CDR3 region has 17 residues. Germline V gene data show CDR1 as MDHEN and CDR2 as SYDVKM. CDR3 sequence (DNA): TGTGCCAGCAGTTTATGGAACAGGGGGCTCGCAGGTTCACCCCTCCACTTT. Its protein is CASSLWNRGLAGSPLHF.